This section outlines one TCR beta chain sequence together with its context. Its antigen is not known. With V trimmed by 4 bases and J by 6 bases, 6 bases remained unmatched. Looked up from germline, CDR1 is WNHNN and CDR2 is SYGVQD (reference sequence). This CDR3 has 15 amino acids. This specimen comes from a study of CD8+CD57+ T cells in acquired aplastic anemia. Study-wide context: Sorted CD4+ and CD8+ cells yielded approximately 3.4 ug of DNA on average. Healthy donor sequencing depth: 10 million to 10.8 million CD4+, about 12 million CD8+ reads. General study findings and limits: Patients versus controls showed no significant CD8+ Simpson's diversity difference.

Genomic DNA was employed as the template in profiling TCR beta VDJ and CDR3. Using its own MiXCR run on the reads, TCRdb lists one record per CDR3 protein. The sample lists around 190,000 distinct CDR3 sequences, approximately 50% occurring once. The chain couples TRBV10-1 to TRBJ1-5; 10 bases map to TRBD1. The source material was sorted CD4+, CD8+, or CD8+CD57+ T cells (not recorded which) from PBMCs. This TCR came from a human donor in good health, serving as a control. The CDR3 bases are TGCGCCAGCAGTGGGACAGGGGGTAGCGGTCAGCCCCAGCATTTT. Translated, it gives CASSGTGGSGQPQHF.